One sample yielded the 27 T cell receptor beta chains listed below, sequenced in a study of T cells in Graves' hyperthyroidism and ophthalmopathy. The CDR3 regions of TCR beta were amplified from RNA transcripts. Primed by the HTBI set, a first-round RT-PCR was run on the TCR CDR3. TCRdb processed the multiplex PCR reads anew with MiXCR; each CDR3 protein has one entry. The sample has roughly 110,000 distinct CDR3 sequences; 15% to 20% are singletons. The material sequenced was blood. The source is a woman in her 50s with Graves' hyperthyroidism.

In its sample, this clonotype was seen many times. The chain employs TRBV5-5 and TRBJ1-2; 7 bases fit TRBD1. The J segment lost 2 bases and the V segment lost 5 bases, leaving 9 bases of the junction unmatched. Germline V gene lookup returns CDR1 SGHKS and CDR2 YYEKEE (reference sequence). The CDR3 has 15 amino acids. CDR3 region: CASSYTAGQNYGYTF. In DNA, the CDR3 is TGTGCCAGCAGTTACACCGCGGGACAGAACTATGGCTACACCTTC.

The chain is built from TRBV15 and TRBJ2-2; 9 bases map to TRBD2. Trimming at V came to 5 bases and at J to 6 bases, leaving 10 bases not matched to a gene. The CDR3 consists of 16 residues. Germline CDR1 reads LNHNV; CDR2 reads YYDKDF (reference sequence). The CDR3 DNA sequence: TGTGCCACCAGCCGCGAGGGGCTAGCGGGACCCGGGGAGCTGTTTTTT. As protein: CATSREGLAGPGELFF. The variable domain in full, completed from reference TRBV15 and TRBJ2-2, reads DAMVIQNPRYQVTQFGKPVTLSCSQTLNHNVMYWYQQKSSQAPKLLFHYYDKDFNNEADTPDNFQSRRPNTSFCFLDIRSPGLGDTAMYLCATSREGLAGPGELFFGEGSRLTVL.

This clonotype occurred many times. The J gene is TRBJ2-3, the V gene TRBV11-2; a weak D match, TRBD2 (6 bases). Germline lookup yields CDR1 SGHAT and CDR2 FQNNGV. Trimming took off 2 bases at V and 5 bases at J, with 14 bases between the two ends. CDR3 length: 15 residues. CDR3 loop: CASSLLGGAQDTQYF. CDR3 bases: TGTGCCAGCAGCTTATTAGGCGGGGCCCAAGATACGCAGTATTTT.

In its sample, this clonotype was seen many times. The rearrangement uses TRBV12-3 or TRBV12-4 and TRBJ1-2, with 9 nucleotides matching TRBD1. V lost 7 bases to trimming and J lost 3 bases; unmatched junction nucleotides: 6. The CDR3 spans 14 residues. The CDR3 coding sequence is TGTGCCAGCACCCAGGGGGACAGGGACTATGGCTACACCTTC. Its protein product is CASTQGDRDYGYTF.

This clonotype was seen at least ten times. CDR3 bases: TGCAGTGCGGGACAGCAGAACACTGAAGCTTTCTTT. Translated, it gives CSAGQQNTEAFF. The chain joins TRBV20-1 to TRBJ1-1, with TRBD1 identical over 7 bases. V dropped 6 bases and J dropped 1; count of bases not matched to a gene: 2. This CDR3 contains 12 residues. CDR1 and CDR2 from the germline V gene are DFQATT and SNEGSKA (reference sequence).

This clonotype has at least ten counts. This sequence joins TRBV6-1 and TRBJ1-1; no firm D call. The CDR3 totals 13 residues. V was pared by 6 bases and J by 2 bases, with 10 bases between. Germline V gene lookup returns CDR1 MNHNS and CDR2 SASEGT. As DNA, the CDR3 is TGTGCCAGCAGCCGACGACCTAACACTGAAGCTTTCTTT. Encoded protein: CASSRRPNTEAFF.

The rearrangement uses TRBV15 and TRBJ1-1; D gene unclear. The length of the CDR3 is 14 residues. Trimming removed 0 bases from V and 2 bases from J, with 7 bases in between. Germline V gene sequence: CDR1 LNHNV, CDR2 YYDKDF (reference sequence). The CDR3 DNA sequence: TGTGCCACCAGCAGAGAGGGAGCCAACACTGAAGCTTTCTTT. Encoded protein: CATSREGANTEAFF.

The V call is TRBV12-3 or TRBV12-4, the J call TRBJ2-1, with D possibly being TRBD1 or TRBD2 (5 bases each). The CDR3 runs 18 residues. V was cut by 3 bases and J by 3 bases, with 21 bases left in between. The CDR3 DNA reads as TGTGCCAGCAGTTTTTTTAAGTTAGGGGCTAGCATCTACAATGAGCAGTTCTTC. Its translation is CASSFFKLGASIYNEQFF.

This clonotype has ten or more counts. The chain has TRBV7-9 and TRBJ2-1; 8 bases line up with TRBD1. CDR3 length equals 16 residues. Germline V gene data show CDR1 as SEHNR and CDR2 as FQNEAQ (reference sequence). J lost 9 bases, V lost 6 bases, and 16 bases had no gene match. The CDR3 DNA reads as TGTGCCAGCAGTTACCAGGGGGCGCTCGGAAGCATTGAGCAGTTCTTC. This sequence encodes CASSYQGALGSIEQFF. Supplemented by reference TRBV7-9 and TRBJ2-1, the full variable domain reads DTGVSQNPRHKITKRGQNVTFRCDPISEHNRLYWYRQTLGQGPEFLTYFQNEAQLEKSRLLSDRFSAERPKGSFSTLEIQRTEQGDSAMYLCASSYQGALGSIEQFFGPGTRLTVL.

This clonotype was observed many times. The chain joins TRBV28 to TRBJ1-1, with D uncertain. The CDR3 extends over 15 amino acids. Germline loops: CDR1 MDHEN, CDR2 SYDVKM. Trimming took off 6 bases at V and 1 base at J, with 15 bases between the two ends. DNA for the CDR3: TGTGCCAGCAGAGGTGGCGGGATGAAGAACACTGAAGCTTTCTTT. Translating it yields CASRGGGMKNTEAFF.

V is TRBV2 and J is TRBJ2-1; 13 nucleotides agree with TRBD2. The germline gives CDR1 SNHLY, CDR2 FYNNEI. This CDR3 is 19 amino acids long. The V segment lost 5 bases and the J segment 3 bases; nucleotides outside the gene matches: 13. CDR3 region: CASSTPGLAGPGLYNEQFF. The CDR3 DNA sequence: TGTGCCAGCAGTACCCCGGGACTAGCGGGACCTGGTCTCTACAATGAGCAGTTCTTC.

This clonotype was detected many times. The V and J genes are TRBV20-1 and TRBJ2-7, with no clear D. The CDR3 has 16 residues. Trimming left V 2 bases short and J 1 base short, with 18 bases between. CDR1 and CDR2 from the germline V gene are DFQATT and SNEGSKA (reference sequence). This CDR3 is CSARRGRAHGSYEQYV. In nucleotides, the CDR3 is TGCAGTGCTAGAAGAGGCCGAGCTCACGGGTCCTACGAGCAGTACGTC.

This clonotype has only one observation. The chain recombines TRBV2 with TRBJ2-5; the D gene is possibly TRBD2 (6 bases). Germline CDR1 and CDR2: SNHLY and FYNNEI. The ends were cut back, 5 bases at V and 3 bases at J, with 7 bases in the middle. CDR3 length: 12 amino acids. CDR3 DNA sequence: TGTGCCAGCAGTTGGGGGGAAGAGACCCAGTACTTC. This gives the protein CASSWGEETQYF.

This clonotype was counted at least ten times. The rearrangement joins TRBV12-3 or TRBV12-4 to TRBJ2-3; D perhaps matches TRBD2 (6 bases). Deletions cut 6 bases from V and 4 bases from J, with 26 bases between. The CDR3 length is 18 residues. The CDR3 reads CASSLGSLSGTQADTQYF. The DNA for the CDR3 is TGTGCCAGCAGCCTGGGCTCCCTTAGCGGCACTCAGGCAGATACGCAGTATTTT.

This clonotype was recorded at least ten times. The chain carries TRBV12-3 or TRBV12-4 and TRBJ1-1, with D maybe TRBD1 (6 bases). The CDR3 loop spans 15 amino acids. The germline V and J ends were trimmed by 3 bases and 0 bases, with 11 bases remaining between them. The CDR3 sequence is CASSFFRGLNTEAFF. The CDR3 DNA sequence: TGTGCCAGCAGTTTTTTCAGGGGCTTGAACACTGAAGCTTTCTTT.

The table lists this clonotype with many counts. The chain is built from TRBV20-1 and TRBJ2-3; TRBD2 agrees at 10 bases. After removal of 5 bases from V and 5 bases from J, the junction contained 10 bases not matched to a gene. The CDR3 length is 15 residues. The germline V gene encodes CDR1 DFQATT and CDR2 SNEGSKA (reference sequence). The CDR3: CSAPPLGLAVDTQYF. The CDR3 bases are TGCAGTGCTCCCCCCCTCGGACTAGCGGTAGATACGCAGTATTTT.

This clonotype was seen ten or more times. The V and J genes are TRBV6-2 or TRBV6-3 and TRBJ2-5, with TRBD2 matching over 12 bases. The V segment lost 6 bases and the J segment 4 bases; nucleotides outside the gene matches: 18. CDR3 length: 19 residues. Germline values: CDR1 MNHEY, CDR2 SVGEGT. The CDR3 here is CASRAVVESSGRARETQYF. The CDR3 region has the DNA TGTGCCAGCAGGGCCGTTGTAGAGTCTAGCGGGAGGGCCCGAGAGACCCAGTACTTC.

This chain links TRBV12-3 or TRBV12-4 with TRBJ1-1; a weak D match, TRBD1 (5 bases). The germline V and J ends were trimmed by 7 bases and 6 bases, with 15 bases remaining between them. CDR3 length: 13 residues. CDR3 sequence: CASTGGVWAEAFF. CDR3 in DNA: TGTGCCAGCACGGGAGGGGTGTGGGCTGAAGCTTTCTTT.

This clonotype was observed many times. J is TRBJ2-1 and V is TRBV11-2; 7 nucleotides agree with TRBD2. J lost 0 bases, V lost 0 bases, and 5 bases had no gene match. Germline CDR1 SGHAT, CDR2 FQNNGV. This CDR3 contains 17 residues. CDR3 DNA: TGTGCCAGCAGCTTAGAGTTCGGACTAGGCTCCTACAATGAGCAGTTCTTC. Its protein product is CASSLEFGLGSYNEQFF.

Ten or more counts support this clonotype. J is TRBJ2-5 and V is TRBV25-1, with 7 bases identical to TRBD2. V was clipped by 3 bases and J by 4 bases; unmatched bases: 8. Germline values: CDR1 MGHDK, CDR2 SYGVNS. The CDR3 runs 15 residues. CDR3 sequence (DNA): TGTGCCAGCAGTGATTCGCGGGAGTTAGTAGAGACCCAGTACTTC. Translating it yields CASSDSRELVETQYF.

The chain recombines TRBV7-9 with TRBJ2-1; D possibly corresponds to TRBD1 (5 bases). Trimming took 2 bases from V and 5 from J, leaving 7 bases between them. Per germline, CDR1 SEHNR and CDR2 FQNEAQ (reference sequence). The CDR3 runs to 13 residues. In nucleotides, the CDR3 is TGTGCCAGCAGCTTACAGGGCCACAATGAGCAGTTCTTC. Its protein is CASSLQGHNEQFF.

This clonotype was seen more than once but under ten times. CDR3 loop: CASSGRTGVYEQYF. The CDR3 DNA follows: TGTGCCAGCAGTGGAAGGACAGGGGTTTACGAGCAGTACTTC. The rearrangement uses TRBV2 and TRBJ2-7; 9 bases are a match to TRBD1. Trimming cost V 4 bases and J 4 bases; bases outside gene matches: 5. Germline V gene data show CDR1 as SNHLY and CDR2 as FYNNEI. There are 14 residues in the CDR3.

In this sample, this clonotype turned up many times. The rearrangement links TRBV5-1 to TRBJ2-1, with 10 bases lining up with TRBD2. Trimming took 1 base from V and 5 from J; bases not matched to a gene: 6. Germline V gene lookup returns CDR1 SGHRS and CDR2 YFSETQ. The CDR3 is made up of 16 amino acids. CDR3 sequence reads: CASSLPGTSVNNEQFF. CDR3 bases: TGCGCCAGCAGCTTGCCTGGGACTAGCGTCAACAATGAGCAGTTCTTC.

The V and J genes are TRBV20-1 and TRBJ1-3; possibly TRBD1 for D (5 bases). The CDR3 contains 15 residues. Germline V gene lookup returns CDR1 DFQATT and CDR2 SNEGSKA (reference sequence). The ends were cut back, 3 bases at V and 5 bases at J, with 17 bases in the middle. This chain's CDR3 is CSASHFRGFRNTIYF. In nucleotides, the CDR3 is TGCAGTGCTAGCCACTTCCGGGGGTTTCGAAACACCATATATTTT.

This clonotype occurred many times. This chain connects TRBV9 to TRBJ2-1, with D unclear. CDR3 size: 13 residues. V lost 1 base, J lost 2 bases, and 4 bases lay in between. Per germline, CDR1 SGDLS and CDR2 YYNGEE. CDR3 nucleotide sequence: TGTGCCAGCAGCGTATCGGCCTACAATGAGCAGTTCTTC. It yields the protein CASSVSAYNEQFF. The full variable domain, completed using reference TRBV9 and TRBJ2-1, is DSGVTQTPKHLITATGQRVTLRCSPRSGDLSVYWYQQSLDQGLQFLIQYYNGEERAKGNILERFSAQQFPDLHSELNLSSLELGDSALYFCASSVSAYNEQFFGPGTRLTVL.

This clonotype has at least ten counts. The chain links TRBV7-8 to TRBJ1-2, with D possibly matching TRBD1 (5 bases). Germline CDR1 SGHVS, CDR2 FQNEAQ. This CDR3 is 15 amino acids long. The V end lost 4 bases, the J end lost 2 bases, and 14 bases lay between the germline ends. The chain's CDR3 is CASSSSAGTNYGYTF. CDR3 nucleotide sequence: TGTGCCAGCAGCTCGTCCGCCGGGACCAACTATGGCTACACCTTC.

This clonotype occurred many times. This chain connects TRBV28 to TRBJ2-2; D possibly corresponds to TRBD1 (7 bases). Trimming pared 10 bases from V and 7 bases from J, leaving 19 bases between. This CDR3 contains 14 residues. The germline V gene encodes CDR1 MDHEN and CDR2 SYDVKM. Written as DNA, the CDR3 is TGTGCCACACTCCAGGGGGGTTTTCGCGGGGAGCTGTTTTTT. Translating gives CATLQGGFRGELFF.